These 27 T cell receptor beta chains originate from one sample sequenced in a study of CD8 T cells in ankylosing spondylitis (dated by TCRdb to about 2017). The library was built by means of 5' RACE. The listed sequencing device is Illumina HiSeq 2500. TCRdb passed the public sequencing reads through fastp at Q25 and MiXCR, retaining productive beta sequences. Entries that share a CDR3 protein sequence are merged under the most common genes and DNA. The sample table records over 700,000 distinct CDR3 sequences; around a fifth of these occur just once. The ten largest make up around 20% of the sample. The study at large found these results: A TCR beta motif made up of 7 to 9 highly homologous amino acid variants appeared to be characteristic of blood from ankylosing spondylitis patients.

These receptors have no identified antigens. Sample: blood, either unsorted or a sorted T cell fraction (not recorded which). The receptors derive from a male donor with ankylosing spondylitis.

A few counts support this clonotype. The genes are TRBV2 and TRBJ1-5; D gene ambiguous. Germline CDR1 is SNHLY and CDR2 is FYNNEI. V lost 4 bases and J lost 3, with 7 bases in between. The CDR3 totals 13 residues. In DNA, the CDR3 is TGTGCCAGCAGTGTACAAATCAATCAGCCCCAGCATTTT. It yields the protein CASSVQINQPQHF.

The V gene is TRBV20-1, the J gene TRBJ2-7; D ambiguous. Germline lookup yields CDR1 DFQATT and CDR2 SNEGSKA (reference sequence). V was pared by 2 bases and J by 3 bases, with 14 bases between. CDR3 size: 14 residues. The CDR3 reads CSARRFRSGYEQYF. DNA of the CDR3: TGCAGTGCTAGAAGGTTCCGGAGTGGCTACGAGCAGTACTTC.

This clonotype has a handful of counts. CDR3 residues: CATSDPTGTGEYEQYF. The CDR3 DNA reads as TGTGCCACCAGTGATCCGACCGGGACAGGGGAATACGAGCAGTACTTC. The chain couples TRBV24-1 to TRBJ2-7, with 10 bases lining up with TRBD1. Germline trimming cut 3 bases from V and 4 bases from J; bases unmatched to any gene: 8. The CDR3 covers 16 residues. The V gene's germline CDR1 is KGHDR and CDR2 SFDVKD.

This clonotype has a handful of counts. The chain links TRBV5-1 to TRBJ2-1; either TRBD1 or TRBD2 may fit D (5 bases each). V was clipped by 0 bases and J by 0 bases, with 10 bases between them. CDR1 SGHRS and CDR2 YFSETQ come from the germline V gene. The CDR3 has 16 amino acids. CDR3 sequence: CASSLGGASSYNEQFF. DNA for the CDR3: TGCGCCAGCAGCTTGGGAGGGGCTAGCTCCTACAATGAGCAGTTCTTC.

The V call is TRBV5-5, the J call TRBJ2-1, with TRBD2 identical over 16 bases. The CDR3 runs to 17 residues. V lost 5 bases, J lost 7 bases, and 9 bases stayed unmatched. Germline CDR1 SGHKS, CDR2 YYEKEE (reference sequence). CDR3 loop: CASRQGLAGGPGNEQFF. The CDR3 DNA follows: TGTGCCAGCAGACAGGGACTAGCGGGGGGGCCTGGTAATGAGCAGTTCTTC.

J is TRBJ1-5 and V is TRBV2; a weak D match, TRBD1 (6 bases). CDR1 is SNHLY and CDR2 is FYNNEI in the germline V gene. V gave up 1 base and J gave up 7 bases, with 11 bases separating them. This CDR3 spans 14 amino acids. The CDR3 sequence: CASSEVVGGQPQHF. The DNA for the CDR3 is TGTGCCAGCAGTGAAGTTGTAGGGGGACAGCCCCAGCATTTT.

This clonotype was seen more than once but under ten times. V and J are TRBV4-2 and TRBJ1-1, with D perhaps TRBD1 (5 bases). The germline V and J ends were trimmed by 0 bases and 1 base, with 18 bases remaining between them. Germline V CDR1 and CDR2: LGHNA, YNFKEQ. The CDR3 totals 18 residues. The CDR3 here is CASSQDERTRGSNTEAFF. In DNA form, the CDR3 reads TGTGCCAGCAGCCAAGATGAAAGGACGAGGGGCTCGAACACTGAAGCTTTCTTT.

This clonotype was found a few times. The gene calls are TRBV7-2 and TRBJ1-4; the D gene is possibly TRBD1 (5 bases). V lost 5 bases to trimming and J lost 3 bases, with 13 bases between them. Germline CDR1 SGHTA, CDR2 FQGNSA. The CDR3 extends over 15 amino acids. As DNA, the CDR3 is TGTGCCAGCAGCGGCGGGGGAACGGCTAATGAAAAACTGTTTTTT. It yields the protein CASSGGGTANEKLFF. Supplemented by reference TRBV7-2 and TRBJ1-4, the full variable domain reads GAGVSQSPSNKVTEKGKDVELRCDPISGHTALYWYRQSLGQGLEFLIYFQGNSAPDKSGLPSDRFSAERTGGSVSTLTIQRTQQEDSAVYLCASSGGGTANEKLFFGSGTQLSVL.

This clonotype showed up just a few times. V and J are TRBV20-1 and TRBJ1-1; D ambiguous. The CDR3 consists of 11 residues. Germline V gene sequence: CDR1 DFQATT, CDR2 SNEGSKA (reference sequence). Trimming took 5 bases from V and 1 from J, leaving 5 bases between them. The CDR3 DNA reads TGCAGTGCTTCAGAGAACACTGAAGCTTTCTTT. Residues: CSASENTEAFF.

This clonotype was seen more than once but under ten times. J is TRBJ2-1 and V is TRBV12-3 or TRBV12-4, with TRBD1 matching over 9 bases. The V segment lost 5 bases and the J segment 8 bases; nucleotides outside the gene matches: 10. This CDR3 spans 15 amino acids. The CDR3 is CASSPSGTGIDEQFF. The CDR3, as DNA: TGTGCCAGCAGTCCTTCCGGGACAGGGATCGATGAGCAGTTCTTC.

V usage is TRBV4-1 and J usage is TRBJ2-4; unclear D gene. This CDR3 is 15 amino acids long. Germline values: CDR1 MGHRA, CDR2 YSYEKL. The germline V and J ends were trimmed by 2 bases and 0 bases, with 8 bases remaining between them. Here the CDR3 DNA reads TGCGCCAGCAGCCAACCAACGGGAGCCAAAAACATTCAGTACTTC. It encodes CASSQPTGAKNIQYF.

This clonotype turned up a few times. The CDR3 is CASPLRGPMNTGELFF. For the CDR3, the DNA is TGTGCCAGCCCCCTGAGGGGGCCTATGAACACCGGGGAGCTGTTTTTT. V and J are TRBV7-2 and TRBJ2-2, with 7 bases that match TRBD1. Germline V gives CDR1 SGHTA, CDR2 FQGNSA. The V and J ends lost 8 bases and 1 base, in that order; junction bases with no gene match: 10. The CDR3 totals 16 residues.

The chain joins TRBV20-1 to TRBJ2-7; D call uncertain. The length of the CDR3 is 14 residues. Trimming left V 4 bases short and J 0 bases short, with 13 bases between. The germline gives CDR1 DFQATT, CDR2 SNEGSKA (reference sequence). As DNA, the CDR3 is TGCAGTGCTACGGCGCACGAGCACTCCTACGAGCAGTACTTC. It codes for CSATAHEHSYEQYF.

This clonotype was picked up a small number of times. The rearrangement links TRBV4-1 to TRBJ2-7; D call uncertain. The CDR3 runs to 13 residues. Trimming pared 0 bases from V and 6 bases from J, leaving 9 bases between. Germline V gene sequence: CDR1 MGHRA, CDR2 YSYEKL. The CDR3 coding sequence is TGCGCCAGCAGCCAAGAAGGAACAGCCGAGCAGTACTTC. Protein: CASSQEGTAEQYF.

The rearrangement links TRBV7-2 to TRBJ2-7, with TRBD1 matching 8 bases. Germline lookup yields CDR1 SGHTA and CDR2 FQGNSA. J gave up 4 bases and V 4 bases, and 15 bases lay outside the gene matches. The CDR3 extends over 17 amino acids. The CDR3 DNA reads as TGTGCCAGCAGCTCTCATGACGTGGACAGGGTGGTTTACGAGCAGTACTTC. The encoded protein is CASSSHDVDRVVYEQYF.

This clonotype was picked up a small number of times. This rearrangement joins TRBV5-1 to TRBJ2-2; D may match TRBD1 or TRBD2 (5 bases each). Germline loops: CDR1 SGHRS, CDR2 YFSETQ. This CDR3 region has 15 residues. V was clipped by 4 bases and J by 7 bases, with 17 bases between them. The CDR3 bases are TGCGCCAGCAGCCGGGACGCCGGTTCGATCGGGGAGCTGTTTTTT. Amino acids: CASSRDAGSIGELFF. The full variable domain, its missing parts supplied by reference TRBV5-1 and TRBJ2-2, is KAGVTQTPRYLIKTRGQQVTLSCSPISGHRSVSWYQQTPGQGLQFLFEYFSETQRNKGNFPGRFSGRQFSNSRSEMNVSTLELGDSALYLCASSRDAGSIGELFFGEGSRLTVL.

This clonotype was found a few times. The chain has TRBV20-1 and TRBJ1-2, with D uncertain. Between the trimmed V and J ends, which lost 5 bases and 8 bases, there was a span of 9 bases. This CDR3 region has 10 residues. Germline V gives CDR1 DFQATT, CDR2 SNEGSKA (reference sequence). The CDR3, as DNA: TGCAGTGCTTCCTCGGCGGGCTACACCTTC. This sequence encodes CSASSAGYTF.

This clonotype was picked up a small number of times. The chain recombines TRBV12-3 or TRBV12-4 with TRBJ2-3; 11 nucleotides agree with TRBD2. The junction had 3 bases not matched to a gene; V was cut back by 6 bases and J by 1 base. The CDR3 extends over 15 amino acids. The DNA of the CDR3 is TGTGCCAGCAGGTCGACTAGCGGGGGCACAGATACGCAGTATTTT. It codes for CASRSTSGGTDTQYF.

In this sample, this clonotype turned up a few times. J is TRBJ1-3 and V is TRBV20-1; possibly TRBD1 for D (6 bases). Germline values: CDR1 DFQATT, CDR2 SNEGSKA (reference sequence). Deletions cut 3 bases from V and 0 bases from J, with 21 bases between. This CDR3 is built from 18 residues. The CDR3 nucleotides are TGCAGTGCTAGCCTCTCAGTTAACACAGGGAGCTCTGGAAACACCATATATTTT. This encodes CSASLSVNTGSSGNTIYF.

The rearrangement links TRBV18 to TRBJ2-7; TRBD1 matches 8 bases. Germline V gene sequence: CDR1 KGHSH, CDR2 LQKENI. The CDR3 totals 16 residues. V lost 3 bases, J lost 5 bases, and 12 bases stayed unmatched. The CDR3, as DNA: TGTGCCAGCTCACCGTTAGGGACAGGAAGACTCCACGAGCAGTACTTC. This encodes CASSPLGTGRLHEQYF.

The chain uses TRBV27 and TRBJ1-5; D remains ambiguous. Between the trimmed V and J ends, which lost 2 bases and 9 bases, there was a span of 11 bases. Germline V gene sequence: CDR1 MNHEY, CDR2 SMNVEV (reference sequence). The CDR3 runs to 13 residues. The CDR3 here is CASSLTPVRPQHF. In DNA form, the CDR3 reads TGTGCCAGCAGTTTAACACCCGTTCGGCCCCAGCATTTT.

This clonotype was observed a few times. The rearrangement links TRBV5-1 to TRBJ2-4; perhaps TRBD2 as D (6 bases). The CDR3 contains 16 residues. Trimming took 0 bases from V and 0 from J, leaving 10 bases between them. From germline, CDR1 is SGHRS and CDR2 YFSETQ. CDR3 DNA sequence: TGCGCCAGCAGCTTGGGGCGGGGCCTAGCCAAAAACATTCAGTACTTC. Residues: CASSLGRGLAKNIQYF.

J is TRBJ1-5 and V is TRBV12-3 or TRBV12-4, with D possibly matching TRBD1 (5 bases). The CDR3 totals 14 residues. The V and J ends lost 1 base and 6 bases respectively, with 10 bases between them. CDR3 sequence (DNA): TGTGCCAGCAGTTTAGTTGGGGGAATTCAGCCCCAGCATTTT. Its translation is CASSLVGGIQPQHF.

This rearrangement joins TRBV29-1 to TRBJ1-4; D is perhaps TRBD1 (5 bases). Germline assignment: CDR1 SQVTM and CDR2 ANQGSEA. The germline V and J ends were trimmed by 6 bases and 7 bases, with 15 bases remaining between them. This CDR3 contains 13 residues. CDR3 sequence (DNA): TGCAGCGTCGAAAAGGGGTCAACTGAAAAACTGTTTTTT. This translates into CSVEKGSTEKLFF. The whole variable domain, filled in from reference TRBV29-1 and TRBJ1-4, reads SAVISQKPSRDICQRGTSLTIQCQVDSQVTMMFWYRQQPGQSLTLIATANQGSEATYESGFVIDKFPISRPNLTFSTLTVSNMSPEDSSIYLCSVEKGSTEKLFFGSGTQLSVL.

The chain joins TRBV5-1 to TRBJ1-4; 8 bases are a match to TRBD1. Germline CDR1 is SGHRS and CDR2 is YFSETQ. The CDR3 covers 15 residues. The V gene end was trimmed by 3 bases and the J gene end by 8 bases; junction bases not matched to a gene: 9. CDR3 protein: CASSSDQGAGEKLFF. The CDR3 nucleotides read TGCGCCAGCAGCTCCGACCAGGGGGCGGGCGAAAAACTGTTTTTT. The complete variable domain, with remaining parts taken from reference TRBV5-1 and TRBJ1-4, reads KAGVTQTPRYLIKTRGQQVTLSCSPISGHRSVSWYQQTPGQGLQFLFEYFSETQRNKGNFPGRFSGRQFSNSRSEMNVSTLELGDSALYLCASSSDQGAGEKLFFGSGTQLSVL.

The rearrangement joins TRBV11-2 to TRBJ2-3; 8 positions agree with TRBD2. The CDR3 runs to 16 residues. The J segment lost 4 bases and the V segment lost 2 bases, leaving 8 bases of the junction unmatched. Germline loops: CDR1 SGHAT, CDR2 FQNNGV. Written as DNA, the CDR3 is TGTGCCAGCAGCTTACAGCGGGGGCAGGGAGCAGATACGCAGTATTTT. Its translation: CASSLQRGQGADTQYF.

This clonotype was found a few times. V usage is TRBV20-1 and J usage is TRBJ1-1; TRBD1 aligns across 10 bases. This CDR3 region has 17 residues. The trim removed 2 bases at V and 5 bases at J, leaving 14 bases unmatched. Germline CDR1 is DFQATT and CDR2 is SNEGSKA (reference sequence). CDR3 protein: CSARSRDRGTTWTEAFF. Written as DNA, the CDR3 is TGCAGTGCTAGATCACGGGACAGGGGAACAACGTGGACTGAAGCTTTCTTT.